The rows below give T cell receptor beta chains drawn from one sample of a study of T cell responses to AZD1222 COVID-19 vaccine. Here immunoSEQ multiplex PCR was the method, and the copy in TCRdb shows in-frame clones only, minus some. The repertoire holds roughly 150,000 clones, with around 92% as singletons. The source material was peripheral blood, sampled on day 0 of AZD1222 vaccination. These receptors came from an adult in good health. Both conserved end residues are trimmed from each CDR3.

cdr3_aa: ASSAPGDTEAF
v_call: TRBV9
j_call: TRBJ1-1
cdr3_length: 11

cdr3_aa: ASSTSGRGDEQY
v_call: TRBV5-8
j_call: TRBJ2-7
cdr3_length: 12

cdr3_aa: ASSLFGGEAEAF
v_call: TRBV7-8
j_call: TRBJ1-1
cdr3_length: 12

cdr3_aa: ATSRDREMSTDTQY
v_call: TRBV15
j_call: TRBJ2-3
cdr3_length: 14

cdr3_aa: ASSYSSTPSYEQY
v_call: TRBV6-6
j_call: -
cdr3_length: 13

cdr3_aa: ASSLVRRTGNEQF
v_call: TRBV11-2
j_call: TRBJ2-1
cdr3_length: 13

cdr3_aa: ASSERAPGGTEAF
v_call: TRBV2
j_call: TRBJ1-1
cdr3_length: 13

cdr3_aa: ASSVDQGNSYEQY
v_call: TRBV9
j_call: TRBJ2-7
cdr3_length: 13

cdr3_aa: AISESWGTGAPSYNEQF
v_call: TRBV10-3
j_call: TRBJ2-1
cdr3_length: 17

cdr3_aa: ASSIRGGVDIQY
v_call: TRBV19
j_call: TRBJ2-4
cdr3_length: 12

cdr3_aa: ASSIGRDNEAF
v_call: TRBV19
j_call: TRBJ1-1
cdr3_length: 11

cdr3_aa: ASNPAGWVSEKLF
v_call: TRBV5-8
j_call: TRBJ1-4
cdr3_length: 13

cdr3_aa: ATASSYEQY
v_call: TRBV6-5
j_call: TRBJ2-7
cdr3_length: 9

cdr3_aa: AISEGTYSYEQY
v_call: TRBV10-3
j_call: TRBJ2-7
cdr3_length: 12

cdr3_aa: ASSEGGGEKSDGYT
v_call: TRBV25-1
j_call: TRBJ1-2
cdr3_length: 14

cdr3_aa: ASSTGTYNSPLH
v_call: TRBV27
j_call: TRBJ1-6
cdr3_length: 12

cdr3_aa: ASSEGTSGIGQETQY
v_call: TRBV7-9
j_call: TRBJ2-5
cdr3_length: 15

cdr3_aa: ASSLVGTIGTDTQY
v_call: TRBV5-1
j_call: TRBJ2-3
cdr3_length: 14

cdr3_aa: ASSLEGGNTEAF
v_call: TRBV11-3
j_call: TRBJ1-1
cdr3_length: 12